This T cell receptor beta chain was recorded in a study of Graves' ophthalmopathy and Graves' hyperthyroidism listed by TCRdb under 2018. With regard to the full study: Peripheral blood was collected at initial diagnosis, before any treatment. The study used signatures of the TCR beta repertoire to tell Graves' ophthalmopathy apart from Graves' hyperthyroidism and to predict which patients would progress to ophthalmopathy. In total, some 140 blood samples were TCR-sequenced: approximately 42 ophthalmopathy, roughly 80 hyperthyroidism and about 17 hyperthyroidism-to-ophthalmopathy patients. To explore V-J signatures that separate ophthalmopathy from hyperthyroidism, a discovery set of approximately 100 patients was enrolled, consisting of 40 to 45 with ophthalmopathy and around 60 with stable hyperthyroidism. The independent validation cohort included about 20 hyperthyroidism patients plus 17 patients who later progressed from hyperthyroidism to ophthalmopathy. In five or six hyperthyroidism patients, the T-cell repertoires found in thyroid tissue were compared with those found in blood. After sampling, hyperthyroidism patients received methimazole starting at 30 mg daily, and ophthalmopathy patients received high-dose intravenous methylprednisolone.

CDR1 MNHNS and CDR2 SASEGT are derived from the germline V gene. Including cysteine and phenylalanine, the CDR3 has 16 amino acids. CDR3 DNA only is kept here, 48 bases in frame from base 1. V is pruned by 6 bases and J by 0 bases, leaving 7 bases of the junction without a gene match. Hyperthyroidism was considered stable if no progression to ophthalmopathy occurred within 18 months of follow-up. Hyperthyroidism patients were newly diagnosed, with disease duration under 2 months, and aged 18 to 65 years. Patients were excluded if they had other autoimmune diseases, uncontrolled infections, pregnancy or lactation. Diagnosis relied on clinical symptoms, serum thyroxine, TRAb, thyroid ultrasound and orbital computed tomography. PBMCs were isolated from about 9.1 ml of fresh peripheral blood by Ficoll-Paque density gradient centrifugation. Total RNA was extracted with Trizol reagent and quality-checked on an Agilent 2100 Bioanalyzer.

For repertoire sequencing, the TCR beta CDR3 regions were amplified from RNA transcripts. The first round was an RT-PCR using HTBI primers with the Qiagen OneStep RT-PCR kit, and this first round was followed by a second-round multiplex PCR, then size selection and purification. Libraries were sequenced paired-end with 100 bp reads on an Illumina HiSeq2000. As for the authors' bioinformatics: Reads were processed with SOAPnuke, discarding reads with adapters, uncalled bases, mean Phred below 15, or no exact constant-primer or identifier match. High-quality paired reads were merged with COPE v1.2.5. Each unique nucleotide sequence was defined as a clonotype, and clonotypes were aligned to IMGT TRB V, D and J references with MiTCR v1.1. The analysis was limited to V-J combinations with a frequency above 0.0001, which together covered around 99% of the repertoires. For each V-J combination, a TCR clonal expansion and chaos score was defined as the ratio of F50 clonal expansion to chaos observed in the TCRdist matrix. Welch's t-statistics and random forest were used to narrow the features down to more than 10 V-J combinations, which were then fed into a naive Bayes classifier. The Morisita-Horn index was used to measure how similar the thyroid and blood repertoires were. TCRdb redid the processing of the public reads, applying fastp at Q25 and MiXCR, and retained in-frame beta chains. All rows with the same CDR3 protein become a single entry with the most common DNA and genes. It is TCRdb's table, rather than the study itself, that gives the V and J calls and clone size. Counted in this sample were some 350,000 distinct CDR3 sequences; about 17% of them appeared once. The top ten clonotypes cover 2.4% of the sample.

The full study reports these points: In validation, the model predicted ophthalmopathy progression with roughly 68% sensitivity and roughly 78% specificity; 12 predicted patients were CT-confirmed with GO in a median of approximately 6.2 months. Sample size was not statistically predetermined, and group allocation was not concealed from the investigators. Ophthalmopathy was separated from stable hyperthyroidism by the 13-signature model with about 90% sensitivity and about 83% specificity in cross-validation and with 80%/75% in the test set. Most of the expanded thyroid clonotypes with a frequency above 0.001 were also detected in blood, and it was suggested that the thyroid immune response may be reflected by blood repertoires.

Turning to this clonotype: It lacks a known antigen. The input lacks base qualities; no much larger clone sits a single base away.

The chain couples TRBV6-1 to TRBJ2-2, with 7 central nucleotides matching TRBD1. The TCR comes from an adult woman with stable Graves' hyperthyroidism. What was sequenced was peripheral blood. The CDR3 region: CASSDRANANTGELFF. The DNA sequence reads TGTGCCAGCAGCGACAGGGCCAACGCGAACACCGGGGAGCTGTTTTTT.